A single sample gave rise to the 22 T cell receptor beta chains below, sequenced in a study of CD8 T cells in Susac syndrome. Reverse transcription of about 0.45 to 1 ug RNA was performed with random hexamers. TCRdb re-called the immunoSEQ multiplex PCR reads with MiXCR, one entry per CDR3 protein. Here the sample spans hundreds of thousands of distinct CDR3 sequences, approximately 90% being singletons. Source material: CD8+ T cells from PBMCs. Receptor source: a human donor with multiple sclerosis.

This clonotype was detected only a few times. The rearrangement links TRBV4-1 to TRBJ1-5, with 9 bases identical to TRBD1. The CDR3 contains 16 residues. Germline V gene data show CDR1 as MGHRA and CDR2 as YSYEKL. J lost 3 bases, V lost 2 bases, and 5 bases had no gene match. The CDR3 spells CASSQLGTGPNQPQHF. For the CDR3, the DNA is TGCGCCAGCAGCCAACTTGGGACAGGGCCCAATCAGCCCCAGCATTTT.

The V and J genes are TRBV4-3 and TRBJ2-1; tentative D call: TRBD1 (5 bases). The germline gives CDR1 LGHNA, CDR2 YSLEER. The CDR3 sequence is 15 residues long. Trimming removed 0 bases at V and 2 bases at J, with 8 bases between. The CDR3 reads CASSQDRQPYNEQFF. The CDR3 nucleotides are TGCGCCAGCAGCCAAGATCGACAGCCCTACAATGAGCAGTTCTTC.

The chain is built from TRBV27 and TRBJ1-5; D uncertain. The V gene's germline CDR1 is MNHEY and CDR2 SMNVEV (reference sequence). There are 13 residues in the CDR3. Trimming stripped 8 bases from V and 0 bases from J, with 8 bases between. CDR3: CASGAHSNQPQHF. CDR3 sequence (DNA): TGTGCCAGCGGAGCACATAGCAATCAGCCCCAGCATTTT.

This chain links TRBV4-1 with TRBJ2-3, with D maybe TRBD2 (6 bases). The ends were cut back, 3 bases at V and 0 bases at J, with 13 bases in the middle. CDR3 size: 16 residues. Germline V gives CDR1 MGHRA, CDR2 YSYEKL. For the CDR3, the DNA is TGCGCCAGCAGCCAGTTTGGAGGGGCGAGCACAGATACGCAGTATTTT. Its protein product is CASSQFGGASTDTQYF.

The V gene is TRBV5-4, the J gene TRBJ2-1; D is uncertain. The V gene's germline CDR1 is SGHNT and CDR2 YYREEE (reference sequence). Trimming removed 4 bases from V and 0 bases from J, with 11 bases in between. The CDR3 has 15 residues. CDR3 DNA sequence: TGTGCCAGCAGCCCGACCCCTAGCTCCTACAATGAGCAGTTCTTC. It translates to CASSPTPSSYNEQFF.

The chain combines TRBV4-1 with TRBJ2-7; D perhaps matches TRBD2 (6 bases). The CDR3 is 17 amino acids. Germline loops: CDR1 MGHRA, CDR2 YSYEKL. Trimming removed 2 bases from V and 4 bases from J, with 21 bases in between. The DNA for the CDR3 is TGCGCCAGCAGCCAACGGACGGCGGACTACCAGACTTACGAGCAGTACTTC. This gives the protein CASSQRTADYQTYEQYF.

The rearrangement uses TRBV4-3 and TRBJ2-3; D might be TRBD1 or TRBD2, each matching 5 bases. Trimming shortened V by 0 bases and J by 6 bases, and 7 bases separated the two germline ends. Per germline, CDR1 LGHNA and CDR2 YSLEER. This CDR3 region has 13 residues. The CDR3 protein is CASSQDGTDTQYF. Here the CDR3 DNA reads TGCGCCAGCAGCCAAGATGGGACGGATACGCAGTATTTT.

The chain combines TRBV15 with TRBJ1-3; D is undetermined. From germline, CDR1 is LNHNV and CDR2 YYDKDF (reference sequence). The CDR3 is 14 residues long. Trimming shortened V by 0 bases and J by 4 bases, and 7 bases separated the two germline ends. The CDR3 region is CATSRDTSGNTIYF. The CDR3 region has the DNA TGTGCCACCAGCAGAGATACTTCCGGAAACACCATATATTTT.

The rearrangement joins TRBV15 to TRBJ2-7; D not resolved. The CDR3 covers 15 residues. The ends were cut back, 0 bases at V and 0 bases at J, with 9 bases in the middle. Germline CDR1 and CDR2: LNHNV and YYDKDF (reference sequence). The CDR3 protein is CATSRDISISYEQYF. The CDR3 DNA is TGTGCCACCAGCAGAGATATCTCGATCTCCTACGAGCAGTACTTC.

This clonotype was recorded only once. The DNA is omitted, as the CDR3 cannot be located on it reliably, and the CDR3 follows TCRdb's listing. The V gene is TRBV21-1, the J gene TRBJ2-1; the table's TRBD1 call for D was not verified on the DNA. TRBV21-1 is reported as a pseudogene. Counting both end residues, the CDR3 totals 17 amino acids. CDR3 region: CASSKRVGQGANNEQFF.

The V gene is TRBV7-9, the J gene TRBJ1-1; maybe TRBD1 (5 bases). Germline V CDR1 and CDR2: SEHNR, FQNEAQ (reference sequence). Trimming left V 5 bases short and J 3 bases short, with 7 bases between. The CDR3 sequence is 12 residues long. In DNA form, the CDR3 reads TGTGCCAGCAGCCCGGGGCACACTGAAGCTTTCTTT. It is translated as CASSPGHTEAFF.

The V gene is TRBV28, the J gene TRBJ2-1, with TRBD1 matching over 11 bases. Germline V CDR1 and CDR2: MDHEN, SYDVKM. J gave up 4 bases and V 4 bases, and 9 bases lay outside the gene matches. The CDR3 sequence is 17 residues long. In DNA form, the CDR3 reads TGTGCCAGCAGTTGGGACCGGGGACAGGGGGGATACAATGAGCAGTTCTTC. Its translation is CASSWDRGQGGYNEQFF.

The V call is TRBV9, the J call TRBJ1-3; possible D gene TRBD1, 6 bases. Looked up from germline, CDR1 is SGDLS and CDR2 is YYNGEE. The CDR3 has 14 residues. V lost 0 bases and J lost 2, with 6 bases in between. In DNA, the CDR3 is TGTGCCAGCAGCGTAGAGGGGGCTGGAAACACCATATATTTT. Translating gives CASSVEGAGNTIYF.

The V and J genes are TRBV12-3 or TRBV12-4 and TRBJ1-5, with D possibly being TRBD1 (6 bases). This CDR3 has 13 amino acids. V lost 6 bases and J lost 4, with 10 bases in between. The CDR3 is CASRGTLNQPQHF. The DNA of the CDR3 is TGTGCCAGCAGGGGGACACTAAATCAGCCCCAGCATTTT.

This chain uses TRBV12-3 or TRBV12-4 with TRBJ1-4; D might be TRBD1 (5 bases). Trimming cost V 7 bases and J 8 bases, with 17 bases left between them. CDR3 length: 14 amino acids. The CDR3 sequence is CASTLRVFGEKLFF. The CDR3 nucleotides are TGTGCCAGCACCCTCAGGGTTTTTGGGGAAAAACTGTTTTTT.

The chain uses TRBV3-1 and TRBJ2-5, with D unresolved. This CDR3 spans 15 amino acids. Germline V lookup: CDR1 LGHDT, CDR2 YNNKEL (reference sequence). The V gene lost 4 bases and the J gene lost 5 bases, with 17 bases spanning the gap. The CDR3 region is CASSPSLSTGETQYF. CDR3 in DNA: TGTGCCAGCAGCCCCTCCCTTTCAACCGGCGAGACCCAGTACTTC.

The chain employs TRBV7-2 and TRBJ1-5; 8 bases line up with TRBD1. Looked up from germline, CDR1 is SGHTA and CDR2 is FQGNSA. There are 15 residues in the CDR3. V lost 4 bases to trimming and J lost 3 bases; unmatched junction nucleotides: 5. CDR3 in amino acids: CASSYYRGYNQPQHF. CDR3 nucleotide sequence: TGTGCCAGCAGCTATTACAGGGGGTACAATCAGCCCCAGCATTTT.

CDR3 in amino acids: CASSLGQNTLTEAFF. As DNA, the CDR3 is TGTGCCAGCAGCTTGGGTCAAAACACCCTCACTGAAGCTTTCTTT. V is TRBV5-4 and J is TRBJ1-1, with D unclear. Germline V gene lookup returns CDR1 SGHNT and CDR2 YYREEE (reference sequence). Trimming removed 0 bases at V and 4 bases at J, with 13 bases between. The CDR3 is 15 residues long.

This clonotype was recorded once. The CDR3 DNA is TGTGCCACCCTAAATTTCGGGGAGGGCGCCAACGAGCAGTACTTC. Residues: CATLNFGEGANEQYF. The rearrangement links TRBV2 to TRBJ2-7; 7 bases match TRBD2. Per the germline V gene, CDR1 is SNHLY and CDR2 is FYNNEI. The CDR3 runs to 15 residues. V lost 10 bases, J lost 5 bases, and 17 bases stayed unmatched.

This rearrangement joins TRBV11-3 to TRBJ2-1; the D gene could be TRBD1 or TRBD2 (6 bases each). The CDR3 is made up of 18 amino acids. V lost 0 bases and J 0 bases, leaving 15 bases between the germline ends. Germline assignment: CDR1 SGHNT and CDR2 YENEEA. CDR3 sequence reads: CASSLDERGESSYNEQFF. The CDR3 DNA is TGTGCCAGCAGCTTAGATGAGAGGGGGGAGAGCTCCTACAATGAGCAGTTCTTC.

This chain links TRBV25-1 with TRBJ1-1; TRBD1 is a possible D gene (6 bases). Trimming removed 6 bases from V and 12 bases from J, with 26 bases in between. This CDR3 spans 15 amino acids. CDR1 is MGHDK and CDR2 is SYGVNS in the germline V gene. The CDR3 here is CASSPGWGGPGITFF. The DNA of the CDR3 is TGTGCCAGCAGCCCAGGGTGGGGGGGGCCAGGGATAACTTTCTTT.

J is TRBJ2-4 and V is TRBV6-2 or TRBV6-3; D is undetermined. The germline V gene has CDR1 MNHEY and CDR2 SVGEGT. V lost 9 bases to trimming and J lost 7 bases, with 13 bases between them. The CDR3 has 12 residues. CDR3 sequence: CASNLNGNIQYF. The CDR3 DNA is TGTGCCAGTAACCTAAACGGGAACATTCAGTACTTC.